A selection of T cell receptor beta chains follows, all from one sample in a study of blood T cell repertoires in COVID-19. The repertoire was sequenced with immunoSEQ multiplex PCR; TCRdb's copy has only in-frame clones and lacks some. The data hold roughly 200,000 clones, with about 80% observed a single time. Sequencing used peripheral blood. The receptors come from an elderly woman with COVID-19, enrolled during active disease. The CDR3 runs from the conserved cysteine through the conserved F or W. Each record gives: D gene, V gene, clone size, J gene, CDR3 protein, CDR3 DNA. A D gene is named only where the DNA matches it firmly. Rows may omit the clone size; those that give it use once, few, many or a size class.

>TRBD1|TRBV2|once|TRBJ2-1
CASSGDSIRGQFF
TGTGCCAGCAGTGGGGACAGTATCCGGGGGCAGTTCTTC
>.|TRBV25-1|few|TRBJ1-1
CASSESPILPGNTEAFF
TGTGCCAGCAGTGAATCTCCAATACTCCCAGGGAACACTGAAGCTTTCTTT
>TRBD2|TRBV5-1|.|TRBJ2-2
CASSLARSGGAPGELFF
TGCGCCAGCAGCTTGGCCAGGAGCGGGGGGGCCCCCGGGGAGCTGTTTTTT
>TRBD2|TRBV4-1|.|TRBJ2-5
CASSQSGGQETQYF
TGCGCCAGCAGCCAAAGCGGGGGGCAAGAGACCCAGTACTTC
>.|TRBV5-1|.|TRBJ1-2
CASSLDRANVNYGYTF
TGCGCCAGCAGCTTGGACAGGGCGAACGTTAACTATGGCTACACCTTC
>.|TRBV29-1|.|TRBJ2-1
CSSGEGGGMTYNEQFF
TGCAGTTCTGGTGAGGGGGGGGGCATGACCTACAATGAGCAGTTCTTC
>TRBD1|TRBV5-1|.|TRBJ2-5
CASSLDRGRGETQYF
TGCGCCAGCAGCTTGGACAGGGGGCGTGGGGAGACCCAGTACTTC
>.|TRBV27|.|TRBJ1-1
CASSPTRGGWVTEAFF
TGTGCCAGCAGTCCCACCCGGGGGGGCTGGGTGACTGAAGCTTTCTTT
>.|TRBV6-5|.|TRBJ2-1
CASKWASMDEQFF
TGTGCCAGCAAGTGGGCTAGCATGGATGAGCAGTTCTTC
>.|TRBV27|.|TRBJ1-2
CASSLFPLSNYGYTF
TGTGCCAGCAGTTTATTTCCCCTAAGCAACTATGGCTACACCTTC
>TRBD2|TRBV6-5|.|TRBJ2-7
CASSRDYTYEQYF
TGTGCCAGCAGCCGGGACTACACCTACGAGCAGTACTTC
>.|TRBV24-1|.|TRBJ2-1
CATSDISGGDYNEQFF
TGTGCCACCAGTGACATAAGCGGAGGGGACTACAATGAGCAGTTCTTC
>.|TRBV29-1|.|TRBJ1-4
CSVRTGAEKLFF
TGCAGCGTCCGAACAGGAGCCGAAAAACTGTTTTTT
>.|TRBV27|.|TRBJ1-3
CASSEGLFSGNTIYF
TGTGCCAGCAGTGAGGGTCTCTTCTCTGGAAACACCATATATTTT
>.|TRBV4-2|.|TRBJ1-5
CASSHTASPNQPQHF
TGTGCCAGCAGCCACACAGCCTCTCCGAATCAGCCCCAGCATTTT
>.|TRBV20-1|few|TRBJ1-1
CSASQRVATEAFF
TGCAGTGCTAGTCAACGGGTGGCCACTGAAGCTTTCTTT
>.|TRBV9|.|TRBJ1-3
CASSVDAGSGNTIYF
TGTGCCAGCAGCGTAGATGCGGGCTCTGGAAACACCATATATTTT
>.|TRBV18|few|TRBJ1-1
CASSTGGGRNTEAFF
TGTGCCAGCTCGACAGGTGGGGGAAGGAACACTGAAGCTTTCTTT
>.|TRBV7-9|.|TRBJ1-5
CASSLETAQPQHF
TGTGCCAGCAGCTTAGAGACAGCACAGCCCCAGCATTTT
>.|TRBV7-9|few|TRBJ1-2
CASSRSPGSRGYTF
TGTGCCAGCAGCCGATCCCCAGGGTCTCGCGGCTACACCTTC
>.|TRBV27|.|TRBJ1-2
CASSLSREGIYGYTF
TGTGCCAGCAGTTTATCGCGGGAGGGAATATATGGCTACACCTTC
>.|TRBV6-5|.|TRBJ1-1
CASKPRGNTEAFF
TGTGCCAGCAAGCCCCGGGGTAACACTGAAGCTTTCTTT
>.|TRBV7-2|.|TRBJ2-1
CASSLGAASYNEQFF
TGTGCCAGCAGCTTAGGGGCTGCCTCCTACAATGAGCAGTTCTTC
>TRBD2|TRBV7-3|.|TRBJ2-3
CASSQSGGTQYF
TGTGCCAGCAGCCAATCGGGGGGTACGCAGTATTTT
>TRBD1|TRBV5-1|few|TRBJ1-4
CASSSLTGTDRRLFF
TGCGCCAGCAGCTCCCTGACCGGGACAGATAGACGGTTGTTTTTT
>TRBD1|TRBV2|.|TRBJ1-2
CASSPYQGVGYTF
TGTGCCAGCAGTCCATACCAGGGGGTTGGCTACACCTTC
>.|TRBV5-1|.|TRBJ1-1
CASSLMGAQTEAFF
TGCGCCAGCAGCTTGATGGGGGCACAGACTGAAGCTTTCTTT
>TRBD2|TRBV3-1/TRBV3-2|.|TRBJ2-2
CASGVAGLNTGELFF
TGTGCCAGCGGCGTAGCGGGACTGAACACCGGGGAGCTGTTTTTT
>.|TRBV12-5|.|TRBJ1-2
CASGLPPGGGYTF
TGTGCTAGTGGTTTGCCCCCGGGTGGTGGCTACACCTTC
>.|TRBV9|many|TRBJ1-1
CASSVTGGNTEAFF
TGTGCCAGCAGCGTAACGGGAGGGAACACTGAAGCTTTCTTT
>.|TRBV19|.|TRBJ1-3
CASIPGSLTTIYF
TGTGCCAGTATACCAGGGTCTCTAACCACCATATATTTT
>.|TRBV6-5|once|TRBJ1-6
CASSLSENSPLHF
TGTGCCAGCTCACTTTCGGAGAATTCACCCCTCCACTTT
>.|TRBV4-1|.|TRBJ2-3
CASSQVRLSTDTQYF
TGCGCCAGCAGCCAAGTCAGGCTGAGCACAGATACGCAGTATTTT
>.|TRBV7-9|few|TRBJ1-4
CASSLDRTTNEKLFF
TGTGCCAGCAGCTTAGACAGGACAACTAATGAAAAACTGTTTTTT
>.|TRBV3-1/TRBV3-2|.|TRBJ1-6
CASSPRDKGDTLHF
TGTGCCAGCAGCCCTCGGGACAAGGGGGACACCCTCCACTTT
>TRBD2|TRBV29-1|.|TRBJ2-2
CSVGGATGELFF
TGCAGCGTCGGGGGGGCCACCGGGGAGCTGTTTTTT
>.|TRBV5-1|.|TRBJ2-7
CASSPQEGSEQYF
TGCGCCAGCAGCCCACAGGAGGGCAGCGAGCAGTACTTC
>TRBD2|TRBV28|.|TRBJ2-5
CASRAPGLGETQYF
TGTGCCAGCAGAGCTCCGGGACTAGGCGAGACCCAGTACTTC
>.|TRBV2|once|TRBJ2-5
CASSSHQYQETQYF
TGTGCCAGCAGCTCACACCAGTACCAAGAGACCCAGTACTTC
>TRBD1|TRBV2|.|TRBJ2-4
CASRATGGNIQYF
TGTGCCAGCAGGGCGACAGGGGGAAACATTCAGTACTTC
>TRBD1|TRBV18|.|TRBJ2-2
CASSPAGGGPNTGELFF
TGTGCCAGCTCACCGGCAGGGGGCGGACCCAACACCGGGGAGCTGTTTTTT
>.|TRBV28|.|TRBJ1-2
CASSSYNPQSGTF
TGTGCCAGCAGTTCTTATAACCCCCAATCGGGGACCTTC
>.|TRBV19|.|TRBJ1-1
CASTLWGGTEAFF
TGTGCCAGTACTCTATGGGGGGGCACTGAAGCTTTCTTT
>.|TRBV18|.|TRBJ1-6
CASSPTSPAGFNSPLHF
TGTGCCAGCTCACCTACCTCCCCGGCAGGGTTTAATTCACCCCTCCACTTT
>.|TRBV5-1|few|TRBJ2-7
CASSLGGARAYEQYF
TGCGCCAGCAGCTTGGGGGGAGCTAGAGCTTACGAGCAGTACTTC
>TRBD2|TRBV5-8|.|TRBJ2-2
CASSLERGGPGGELFF
TGTGCCAGCAGCTTGGAGCGGGGGGGCCCCGGCGGGGAGCTGTTTTTT
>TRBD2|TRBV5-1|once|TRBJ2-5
CASSMGLAGDGETQYF
TGCGCCAGCAGCATGGGACTAGCGGGAGATGGGGAGACCCAGTACTTC
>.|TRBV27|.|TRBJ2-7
CASSLAGESYEQYF
TGTGCCAGCAGTTTGGCAGGGGAATCCTACGAGCAGTACTTC
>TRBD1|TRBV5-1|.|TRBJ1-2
CASSLGDRVWGYTF
TGCGCCAGCAGCTTGGGGGACAGGGTTTGGGGCTACACCTTC
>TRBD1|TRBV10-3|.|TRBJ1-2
CAITQGQGYGYTF
TGTGCCATCACCCAAGGACAGGGCTATGGCTACACCTTC
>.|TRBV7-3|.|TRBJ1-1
CASSSRGGTEAFF
TGTGCCAGCAGCTCAAGGGGGGGCACTGAAGCTTTCTTT